This T cell receptor beta chain was identified in a study of post-analysis software for immune sequencing data. Study as a whole: Courses of disease covered relapsing-remitting, secondary progressive and progressive-relapsing multiple sclerosis.

Overall study findings and caveats: Diversity measured as normalized Chao1 was significantly lower in multiple sclerosis patients than in controls. The five TRBV segments detected at higher frequency in patients than in controls included TRBV5-6, TRBV5-1 and TRBV20-1.

This clonotype was seen once. The antigen is unknown. Unique molecular identifiers were present in the TCR beta cDNA libraries. Some 500,000 cDNA molecules were obtained per 1 to 10 million input T cells. TCRdb reprocessed the PCR reads via MiXCR and lists one record per CDR3 protein. This table has fewer than 900,000 distinct CDR3 sequences, around 45% appearing once. The CDR3 sequence is 14 residues long. CDR1 and CDR2 from the germline V gene are SGHTA and FQGNSA. Trimming pared 5 bases from V and 7 bases from J, leaving 15 bases between. The receptor was derived from a girl under 18 with multiple sclerosis. Sequenced material: blood. This rearrangement joins TRBV7-2 to TRBJ2-1; the D call may be TRBD1 or TRBD2 (5 bases each). As DNA, the CDR3 is TGTGCCAGCAGCACCAGAGGGACCGGTAATGAGCAGTTCTTC. Translated: CASSTRGTGNEQFF.